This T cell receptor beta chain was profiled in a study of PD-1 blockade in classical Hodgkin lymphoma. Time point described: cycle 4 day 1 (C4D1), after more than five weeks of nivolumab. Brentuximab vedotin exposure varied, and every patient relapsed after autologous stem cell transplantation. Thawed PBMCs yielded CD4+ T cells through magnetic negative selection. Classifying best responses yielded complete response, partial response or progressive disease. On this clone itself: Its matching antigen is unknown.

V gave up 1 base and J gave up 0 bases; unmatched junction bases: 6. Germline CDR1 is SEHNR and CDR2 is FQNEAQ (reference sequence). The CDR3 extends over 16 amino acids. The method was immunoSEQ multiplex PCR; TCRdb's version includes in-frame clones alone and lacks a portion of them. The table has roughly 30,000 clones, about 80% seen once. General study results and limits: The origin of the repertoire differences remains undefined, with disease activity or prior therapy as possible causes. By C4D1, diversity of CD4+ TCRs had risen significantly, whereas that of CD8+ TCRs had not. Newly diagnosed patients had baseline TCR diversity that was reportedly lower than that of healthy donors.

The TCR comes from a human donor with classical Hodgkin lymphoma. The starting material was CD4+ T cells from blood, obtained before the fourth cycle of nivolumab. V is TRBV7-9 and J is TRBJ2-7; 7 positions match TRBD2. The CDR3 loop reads CASSLDTAGISYEQYF. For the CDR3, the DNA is TGTGCCAGCAGCTTAGACACAGCGGGAATCTCCTACGAGCAGTACTTC. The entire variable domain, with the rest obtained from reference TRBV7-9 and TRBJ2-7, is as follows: DTGVSQNPRHKITKRGQNVTFRCDPISEHNRLYWYRQTLGQGPEFLTYFQNEAQLEKSRLLSDRFSAERPKGSFSTLEIQRTEQGDSAMYLCASSLDTAGISYEQYFGPGTRLTVT.